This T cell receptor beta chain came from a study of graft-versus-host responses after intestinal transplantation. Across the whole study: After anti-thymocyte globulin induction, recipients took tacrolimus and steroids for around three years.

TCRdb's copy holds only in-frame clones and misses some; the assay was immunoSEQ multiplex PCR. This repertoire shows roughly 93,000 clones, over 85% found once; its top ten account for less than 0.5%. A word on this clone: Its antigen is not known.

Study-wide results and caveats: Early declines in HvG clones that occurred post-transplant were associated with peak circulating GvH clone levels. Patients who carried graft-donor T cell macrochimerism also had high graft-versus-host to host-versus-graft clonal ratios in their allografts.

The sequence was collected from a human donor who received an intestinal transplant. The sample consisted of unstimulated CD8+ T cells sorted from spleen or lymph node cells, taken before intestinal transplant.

The CDR3 region has the DNA TGTGCCAGCATGAAAGGTCCCCTAGCGGGCGATACGCAGTATTTT. Amino acid sequence: CASMKGPLAGDTQYF. The chain uses TRBV2 and TRBJ2-3, with 8 bases lining up with TRBD2. CDR1 is SNHLY, CDR2 FYNNEI, per germline. The CDR3 has 15 residues. J gave up 6 bases and V 7 bases, and 12 bases lay outside the gene matches.